The source of this T cell receptor beta chain is a study of OX40 agonist ivuxolimab in advanced cancers. Notes on the research overall: The costimulatory receptor OX40 (CD134) was targeted by ivuxolimab, a fully human IgG2 agonistic monoclonal antibody. Intravenous ivuxolimab was administered to patients every 2 weeks at six dose levels: 0.01, 0.1, 0.3, 1.5, 3 and 10 mg/kg. In the dose-escalation cohort, more than 75% of patients were male, and the mean age was approximately 60 years, with a range of 23 to 79. Of the approximately 50 dose-escalation patients, hepatocellular carcinoma was present in approximately 20, melanoma in approximately 15, renal cell carcinoma in 9 and head and neck cancer in 9. Three dose-escalation patients achieved partial responses, one with hepatocellular carcinoma and two with cutaneous melanoma. The paper describes the monotherapy dose-escalation part (N of about 55 patients) of the phase I trial of ivuxolimab. Prior anti-PD-1, anti-PD-L1 or anti-CTLA-4 therapy was permitted, and checkpoint inhibitors had been received by 40% to 50% of dose-escalation patients. Peripheral TCRbeta sequencing aimed to test whether ivuxolimab altered TCR sequence diversity and caused clonal T-cell expansion.

The trial excluded patients who had a history of autoimmune disease or were on systemic immunosuppression. In every dose cohort, peripheral blood was drawn for TCR sequencing at baseline, cycle 4 day 1, and cycle 7 day 1. Samples were obtained from an open-label, multicenter, first-in-human phase I dose-escalation trial of ivuxolimab. The trial enrolled adults with locally advanced or metastatic head and neck squamous cell, hepatocellular, melanoma or renal cell carcinoma. Before TCR sequencing, CD4+ and CD8+ T cells were separately sorted from peripheral blood. For this clone: Its target antigen remains unknown. No much larger clone exists at a distance of one base, and base qualities are not known.

Overall study outcomes, separate from this receptor: The antigen specificity of the peripheral T cells that underwent clonal expansion was not determined. Low levels of normalized T-cell clonal expansion were also seen in some patients who did not respond. Partial responders in the 0.1-3.0 mg/kg groups had among the lowest normalized peripheral clonal expansion, especially among CD8+ T cells. At doses of 0.1 to 3.0 mg/kg, clonal expansion of both CD4+ and CD8+ T cells in blood was seen between baseline and week 6. On average, CD8+ T cells showed more expanded clones than CD4+ T cells after ivuxolimab.

CDR1 and CDR2 were assigned from the germline V gene as MDHEN and SYDVKM. Trimming removed 5 bases from V and 0 bases from J, leaving 11 bases between the germline ends. The CDR3 starts with the cysteine, ends with the phenylalanine, and has 15 residues. Of all the DNA, just the CDR3 is kept, 45 bases in frame from base 1. To sequence the TCRbeta CDR3 region, genomic DNA was isolated from the sorted cells. TCRbeta CDR3 regions were sequenced using the immunoSEQ Assay. In its TCRdb copy, this immuneACCESS table keeps in-frame sequences only and misses some clones. Where compared with another copy, unresolved V genes explain less than half of these, and the others have no known cause. For this sample there are about 69,000 clones; around 87% appear just once. The biggest ten clones account for 6.5% of the sample.

The V and J genes are TRBV28 and TRBJ2-1; a weak D assignment points to TRBD2 (6 bases agree). Sequenced here: CD4+ or CD8+ T cells sorted from blood, sampled in a trial of the OX40 agonist ivuxolimab. This TCR derives from an adult with an advanced solid tumor such as melanoma, head and neck, liver or kidney cancer. The nucleotide sequence is TGTGCCAGCAGTCTAGCGCCTAGCTCCTACAATGAGCAGTTCTTC. Its translation reads: CASSLAPSSYNEQFF.